The source of this T cell receptor beta chain is a study of blood T cell repertoires in COVID-19. TCRdb keeps only in-frame clones here, not all; method: immunoSEQ multiplex PCR. The sample has 45,000 to 55,000 clones, roughly 85% seen once. This CDR3 comprises 12 residues. The V gene's germline CDR1 is GTSNPN and CDR2 SVGIG (reference sequence). The J segment lost 9 bases and the V segment lost 1 base, leaving 3 bases of the junction unmatched. The sample taken for sequencing was peripheral blood. This clonotype was sampled from a human donor in a cohort sampled during active COVID-19. The V and J genes are TRBV30 and TRBJ2-1; 7 bases map to TRBD2. The CDR3, as DNA: TGTGCCTGGAGTGCTGGGGGGGGTGAGCAGTTCTTC. Amino acids: CAWSAGGGEQFF.